Listed here are 10 T cell receptor beta chains from one sample, sequenced in a study of Ad26.COV2.S vaccination and SARS-CoV-2 variants. Treatment indicated: about 20 received Ad26.COV2.S at low or high dose, single or two shots; 5 received placebo; per-sample allocation not given. At day 63 after the first vaccine or placebo injection, samples were drawn. Some clones are missing from TCRdb's copy, which holds only in-frame ones; the method was immunoSEQ multiplex PCR. The sample shows around 300,000 clones, around 89% of them seen only once. Sequencing used peripheral blood, obtained in a trial of Ad26.COV2.S vaccine versus placebo. These receptors originate from a person aged 18-65 years who received the Ad26.COV2.S COVID-19 vaccine or a placebo.

This clone was found a few times. The chain carries TRBV6-5 and TRBJ1-5; 7 bases align to TRBD1. Germline V gene lookup returns CDR1 MNHEY and CDR2 SVGAGI. This CDR3 comprises 14 residues. J lost 6 bases, V lost 6 bases, and 8 bases had no gene match. CDR3 nucleotide sequence: TGTGCCAGCAGACCCCAGGGGGTAACTCAGCCCCAGCATTTT. Its protein is CASRPQGVTQPQHF.

The gene calls are TRBV6-5 and TRBJ2-7; D gene unclear. The CDR3 loop spans 14 amino acids. The V and J ends lost 6 bases and 1 base respectively, with 13 bases between them. Looked up from germline, CDR1 is MNHEY and CDR2 is SVGAGI. CDR3 amino acids: CASSLLEGSYEQYF. The CDR3 bases are TGTGCCAGCAGCCTACTTGAAGGGTCCTACGAGCAGTACTTC.

This chain joins TRBV5-6 and TRBJ2-5, with TRBD1 as a possible D gene (5 bases). The CDR3 has 15 residues. Trimming removed 0 bases from V and 1 base from J, with 10 bases in between. CDR1 is SGHDT, CDR2 YYEEEE, per germline. CDR3 amino acids: CASSLAGIFQETQYF. The CDR3 region has the DNA TGTGCCAGCAGCTTGGCAGGGATTTTCCAAGAGACCCAGTACTTC.

V is TRBV16 and J is TRBJ2-1, with 9 bases identical to TRBD1. Trimming at V came to 4 bases and at J to 2 bases, leaving 9 bases not matched to a gene. Germline values: CDR1 KGHSY, CDR2 FQNENV. The CDR3 runs to 17 residues. This chain's CDR3 is CASSRGLTGGAYNEQFF. The CDR3 DNA sequence: TGTGCCAGCAGCCGCGGGCTGACAGGGGGGGCCTACAATGAGCAGTTCTTC.

This sequence joins TRBV2 and TRBJ2-7; D is perhaps TRBD1 (6 bases). The CDR3 has 18 residues. The V and J ends lost 6 bases and 2 bases respectively, with 26 bases between them. From germline, CDR1 is SNHLY and CDR2 FYNNEI. In DNA form, the CDR3 reads TGTGCCAGCAGCCTAAAGGGGTTTGACAGGACGCTAACCTACGAGCAGTACTTC. It is translated as CASSLKGFDRTLTYEQYF.

The chain joins TRBV7-2 to TRBJ2-7; weak D call: TRBD2 (5 bases). V gave up 4 bases and J gave up 3 bases, with 13 bases separating them. Germline loops: CDR1 SGHTA, CDR2 FQGNSA. The CDR3 covers 14 residues. CDR3 residues: CASSSLGDVYEQYF. The DNA for the CDR3 is TGTGCCAGCAGCTCGTTGGGAGACGTCTACGAGCAGTACTTC. The full variable domain, rest sourced from reference TRBV7-2 and TRBJ2-7, is GAGVSQSPSNKVTEKGKDVELRCDPISGHTALYWYRQSLGQGLEFLIYFQGNSAPDKSGLPSDRFSAERTGGSVSTLTIQRTQQEDSAVYLCASSSLGDVYEQYFGPGTRLTVT.

The rearrangement links TRBV6-5 to TRBJ1-4; 9 positions agree with TRBD1. The germline V gene encodes CDR1 MNHEY and CDR2 SVGAGI. This CDR3 region has 14 residues. V dropped 6 bases and J dropped 7; count of bases not matched to a gene: 6. CDR3 loop: CASRARDRVEKLFF. CDR3 DNA: TGTGCCAGCAGGGCACGGGACAGGGTTGAAAAACTGTTTTTT.

This sequence joins TRBV7-2 and TRBJ2-2; D remains unclear. Trimming took off 3 bases at V and 4 bases at J, with 6 bases between the two ends. The CDR3 contains 13 residues. Germline CDR1 and CDR2: SGHTA and FQGNSA. The CDR3 loop reads CASSFAITGELFF. The CDR3 DNA reads as TGTGCCAGCAGCTTCGCAATCACCGGGGAGCTGTTTTTT.

The rearrangement uses TRBV27 and TRBJ1-5, with D unclear. Trimming took off 3 bases at V and 5 bases at J, with 8 bases between the two ends. The CDR3 has 13 residues. From germline, CDR1 is MNHEY and CDR2 SMNVEV (reference sequence). The CDR3 DNA reads as TGTGCCAGCAGTTTGCAGGAACATCAGCCCCAGCATTTT. Residues: CASSLQEHQPQHF.

Only a few counts were recorded for this clone. The chain combines TRBV7-9 with TRBJ1-2, with a possible D match to TRBD1 (6 bases). The V end lost 3 bases, the J end lost 0 bases, and 23 bases lay between the germline ends. The CDR3 has 19 amino acids. Per the germline V gene, CDR1 is SEHNR and CDR2 is FQNEAQ (reference sequence). For the CDR3, the DNA is TGTGCCAGCAGCTTGGCCATTATTATTCCGGGACAAGCTAACTATGGCTACACCTTC. It translates to CASSLAIIIPGQANYGYTF.